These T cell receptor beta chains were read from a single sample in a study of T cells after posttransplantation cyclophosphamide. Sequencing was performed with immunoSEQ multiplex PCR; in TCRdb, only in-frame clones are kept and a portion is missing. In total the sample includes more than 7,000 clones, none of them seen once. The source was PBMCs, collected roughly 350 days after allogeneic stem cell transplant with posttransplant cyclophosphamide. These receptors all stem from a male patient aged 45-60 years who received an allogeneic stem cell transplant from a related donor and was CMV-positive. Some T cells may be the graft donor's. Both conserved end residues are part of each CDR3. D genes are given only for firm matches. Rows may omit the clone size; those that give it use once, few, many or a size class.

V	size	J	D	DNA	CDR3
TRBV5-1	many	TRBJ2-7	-	TGCGCCAGCAGACGGACAGAGCACTCCTACGAGCAGTACTTC	CASRRTEHSYEQYF
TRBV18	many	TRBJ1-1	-	TGTGCCAGCTCACAAACGACAGGGAACACTGAAGCTTTCTTT	CASSQTTGNTEAFF
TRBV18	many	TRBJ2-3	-	TGTGCCAGCTCACCCAACACAGATACGCAGTATTTT	CASSPNTDTQYF
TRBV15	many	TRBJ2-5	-	TGTGCCACCAGCAGATACGTATCGGCCCAGTACTTC	CATSRYVSAQYF
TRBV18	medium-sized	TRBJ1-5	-	TGTGCCAGCTCACCACGGGCGGACAACCCGACGAATCAGCCCCAGCATTTT	CASSPRADNPTNQPQHF
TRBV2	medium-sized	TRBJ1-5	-	TGTGCCAGCAAGGCGGGGAACCAGAATCAGCCCCAGCATTTT	CASKAGNQNQPQHF
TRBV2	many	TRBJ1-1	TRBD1	TGTGCCAACCAATGGGACAGGGACACTGAAGCTTTCTTT	CANQWDRDTEAFF
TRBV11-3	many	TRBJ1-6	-	TGTGCCAGCAGCTTAGAGTTAAATTCACCCCTCCACTTT	CASSLELNSPLHF
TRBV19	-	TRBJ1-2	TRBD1	TGTGCCAGTAGCGACAGGGACTATGGCTACACCTTC	CASSDRDYGYTF
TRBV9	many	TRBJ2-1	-	TGTGCCAGCAGCGTACAGGGGTATGAGCAGTTCTTC	CASSVQGYEQFF
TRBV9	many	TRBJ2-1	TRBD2	TGTGCCAGCAGCGCGCTCGGGGGGACTTGGCTGTTCTTC	CASSALGGTWLFF
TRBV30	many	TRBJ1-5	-	TGTGCCTGGAGCAGGCAATCAGGTGGCCAGCATTTT	CAWSRQSGGQHF